The 20 T cell receptor beta chains given below trace back to one sample, sequenced in a study of graft-versus-host responses after intestinal transplantation. These receptors lack a known antigen. Clones were read by immunoSEQ multiplex PCR, and TCRdb kept only the in-frame ones, dropping some. Of around 100,000 clones listed, approximately 84% are singletons. Sequenced material: unstimulated CD4+ T cells sorted from spleen or lymph node cells, taken before transplant. The receptor set was obtained from a human donor who was the organ donor for an intestinal transplant.

This chain joins TRBV5-1 and TRBJ1-2, with TRBD1 identical over 7 bases. Germline CDR1 is SGHRS and CDR2 is YFSETQ. V dropped 0 bases and J dropped 4; count of bases not matched to a gene: 6. This CDR3 has 15 residues. The CDR3 nucleotides read TGCGCCAGCAGCTTGGAGCGACAGGGAGCCTATGGCTACACCTTC. Its translation: CASSLERQGAYGYTF.

This rearrangement joins TRBV30 to TRBJ2-7; 9 nucleotides match TRBD1. This CDR3 spans 14 amino acids. Germline V gene sequence: CDR1 GTSNPN, CDR2 SVGIG (reference sequence). The J segment lost 1 base and the V segment lost 2 bases, leaving 3 bases of the junction unmatched. The CDR3 bases are TGTGCCTGGAGTACCGGGACAGGGTCCTACGAGCAGTACTTC. Protein: CAWSTGTGSYEQYF. The whole variable domain, remainder taken from reference TRBV30 and TRBJ2-7, is SQTIHQWPATLVQPVGSPLSLECTVEGTSNPNLYWYRQAAGRGLQLLFYSVGIGQISSEVPQNLSASRPQDRQFILSSKKLLLSDSGFYLCAWSTGTGSYEQYFGPGTRLTVT.

The V call is TRBV23-1, the J call TRBJ1-5; D not certain. TRBV23-1 is reported as an ORF; its role is uncertain. Trimming pared 3 bases from V and 0 bases from J, leaving 12 bases between. The CDR3 is 16 residues long. The DNA of the CDR3 is TGCGCCAGCAGTCAGGTGGCAGGTTGTAGCAATCAGCCCCAGCATTTT. Its translation: CASSQVAGCSNQPQHF.

The rearrangement joins TRBV6-1 to TRBJ1-4; 8 bases match TRBD1. Germline V CDR1 and CDR2: MNHNS, SASEGT. CDR3 length: 15 residues. Trimming took 6 bases from V and 14 from J; bases not matched to a gene: 17. The CDR3 nucleotides are TGTGCCAGCAGGGGTATACGGGACAGGATGGTTGGGCTGTTTTTT. Translating it yields CASRGIRDRMVGLFF.

The chain recombines TRBV25-1 with TRBJ2-3, with a weak D call TRBD2 (6 bases). Trimming stripped 1 base from V and 0 bases from J, with 11 bases between. The CDR3 is 16 amino acids. CDR1 is MGHDK, CDR2 SYGVNS, per germline. The CDR3 sequence: CASSEFKGLSTDTQYF. The CDR3 region has the DNA TGTGCCAGCAGTGAATTTAAGGGACTGAGCACAGATACGCAGTATTTT.

This rearrangement joins TRBV29-1 to TRBJ1-4, with 8 bases aligning to TRBD1. Germline V gene sequence: CDR1 SQVTM, CDR2 ANQGSEA. J lost 5 bases, V lost 2 bases, and 7 bases had no gene match. The length of the CDR3 is 15 residues. DNA for the CDR3: TGCAGCGTTGAAATCACGGCAGGGGGCAATGAAAAACTGTTTTTT. Protein product: CSVEITAGGNEKLFF.

The chain links TRBV30 to TRBJ1-6, with unresolved D. V was trimmed by 5 bases and J by 4 bases, leaving 15 bases between them. CDR3 length: 15 amino acids. Germline V lookup: CDR1 GTSNPN, CDR2 SVGIG (reference sequence). Here the CDR3 DNA reads TGTGCCTGGGGTCGGCTGATAGGGTATAATTCACCCCTCCACTTT. Its translation is CAWGRLIGYNSPLHF. Combining the CDR3 with reference TRBV30 and TRBJ1-6 gives the whole variable domain SQTIHQWPATLVQPVGSPLSLECTVEGTSNPNLYWYRQAAGRGLQLLFYSVGIGQISSEVPQNLSASRPQDRQFILSSKKLLLSDSGFYLCAWGRLIGYNSPLHFGNGTRLTVT.

V and J are TRBV7-2 and TRBJ1-1; 10 nucleotides agree with TRBD1. Germline V lookup: CDR1 SGHTA, CDR2 FQGNSA. The CDR3 has 15 residues. V trimming: 5 bases; J trimming: 4 bases; junction bases outside the gene matches: 7. The DNA for the CDR3 is TGTGCCAGCAGCACCACGGGACAGGGGCTCACTGAAGCTTTCTTT. Residues: CASSTTGQGLTEAFF.

The chain has TRBV10-2 and TRBJ1-2; D ambiguous. Germline CDR1 reads WSHSY; CDR2 reads SAAADI. V was clipped by 6 bases and J by 7 bases, with 18 bases between them. The CDR3 loop spans 14 amino acids. The CDR3 region has the DNA TGCGCCAGCAGCCCCGGCGGAGGGATAATTGGCTACACCTTC. It codes for CASSPGGGIIGYTF.

V usage is TRBV5-1 and J usage is TRBJ2-5, with TRBD2 matching over 8 bases. There are 14 residues in the CDR3. The V and J ends lost 4 bases and 5 bases, in that order; junction bases with no gene match: 7. CDR1 is SGHRS and CDR2 is YFSETQ in the germline V gene. The CDR3 spells CASSPSGGRETQYF. DNA of the CDR3: TGCGCCAGCAGCCCATCGGGGGGGCGTGAGACCCAGTACTTC. The whole variable domain, remainder taken from reference TRBV5-1 and TRBJ2-5, is KAGVTQTPRYLIKTRGQQVTLSCSPISGHRSVSWYQQTPGQGLQFLFEYFSETQRNKGNFPGRFSGRQFSNSRSEMNVSTLELGDSALYLCASSPSGGRETQYFGPGTRLLVL.

The V and J genes are TRBV5-1 and TRBJ2-7; 10 bases agree with TRBD1. Losses at the gene ends were 5 bases for V and 3 bases for J; bases not matched to a gene: 5. The CDR3 totals 14 residues. Looked up from germline, CDR1 is SGHRS and CDR2 is YFSETQ. This CDR3 reads CASRRDRGNYEQYF. The CDR3 coding sequence is TGCGCCAGCAGGCGGGACAGGGGCAACTACGAGCAGTACTTC.

The chain has TRBV6-5 and TRBJ1-6; D might be TRBD1 (5 bases). The CDR3 loop spans 14 amino acids. Trimming removed 4 bases at V and 6 bases at J, with 10 bases between. Germline V gene sequence: CDR1 MNHEY, CDR2 SVGAGI. DNA for the CDR3: TGTGCCAGCAGTTCGCCGACAGCTAATTCACCCCTCCACTTT. Translating gives CASSSPTANSPLHF.

The chain couples TRBV20-1 to TRBJ2-5; D remains unclear. Trimming took off 6 bases at V and 7 bases at J, with 12 bases between the two ends. CDR1 and CDR2 from the germline V gene are DFQATT and SNEGSKA (reference sequence). This CDR3 spans 11 amino acids. In nucleotides, the CDR3 is TGCAGTGCAGCCGACCCCGGGACCCAGTACTTC. This codes for CSAADPGTQYF.

On this clone: The same CDR3 is also encoded by other DNA sequences in this sample. The rearrangement uses TRBV18 and TRBJ1-6, with a tentative D call TRBD1 (5 bases). Trimming took 3 bases from V and 10 from J, leaving 19 bases between them. Germline values: CDR1 KGHSH, CDR2 LQKENI. The CDR3 consists of 16 residues. The CDR3 sequence is CASSPWGDGGASPLHF. Written as DNA, the CDR3 is TGTGCCAGCTCACCGTGGGGGGATGGGGGTGCCTCACCCCTCCACTTT. Full variable domain (missing parts from reference TRBV18 and TRBJ1-6): NAGVMQNPRHLVRRRGQEARLRCSPMKGHSHVYWYRQLPEEGLKFMVYLQKENIIDESGMPKERFSAEFPKEGPSILRIQQVVRGDSAAYFCASSPWGDGGASPLHFGNGTRLTVT.

The CDR3 reads CASQDSADTEAFF. CDR3 nucleotides: TGTGCCAGCCAAGACTCCGCCGACACTGAAGCTTTCTTT. The chain carries TRBV18 and TRBJ1-1; D call uncertain. The V gene lost 8 bases and the J gene lost 3 bases, with 13 bases spanning the gap. CDR3 length equals 13 residues. Germline lookup yields CDR1 KGHSH and CDR2 LQKENI. The entire variable domain, with the rest obtained from reference TRBV18 and TRBJ1-1, is as follows: NAGVMQNPRHLVRRRGQEARLRCSPMKGHSHVYWYRQLPEEGLKFMVYLQKENIIDESGMPKERFSAEFPKEGPSILRIQQVVRGDSAAYFCASQDSADTEAFFGQGTRLTVV.

This chain uses TRBV14 with TRBJ1-2, with TRBD1 as a possible D gene (6 bases). This CDR3 has 15 residues. Between the trimmed V and J ends, which lost 0 bases and 7 bases, there was a span of 15 bases. Germline loops: CDR1 SGHDN, CDR2 FVKESK. The CDR3 DNA sequence: TGTGCCAGCAGCCAAGAGATTGGGGGGCGTCGTGGCTACACCTTC. Translation gives CASSQEIGGRRGYTF. The variable domain in full, with the rest retrieved from reference TRBV14 and TRBJ1-2, is EAGVTQFPSHSVIEKGQTVTLRCDPISGHDNLYWYRRVMGKEIKFLLHFVKESKQDESGMPNNRFLAERTGGTYSTLKVQPAELEDSGVYFCASSQEIGGRRGYTFGSGTRLTVV.

This chain's CDR3 is CASSQVFGRVNTEAFF. As DNA, the CDR3 is TGCGCCAGCAGCCAAGTATTCGGGAGGGTAAACACTGAAGCTTTCTTT. The chain employs TRBV4-1 and TRBJ1-1; D ambiguous. This CDR3 has 16 amino acids. With 1 base removed from V and 2 bases from J, the gap between germline ends came to 14 bases. In germline, CDR1 is MGHRA, CDR2 YSYEKL.

The CDR3: CASSSPREGSDTQYF. The DNA for the CDR3 is TGTGCCAGCAGCTCCCCGAGGGAAGGGTCAGATACGCAGTATTTT. The rearrangement links TRBV11-2 to TRBJ2-3; tentatively, D is TRBD2 (5 bases). CDR3 length: 15 amino acids. Trimming cost V 4 bases and J 4 bases, with 15 bases left between them. Per the germline V gene, CDR1 is SGHAT and CDR2 is FQNNGV.

The J gene is TRBJ1-6, the V gene TRBV6-5, with D unresolved. The CDR3 has 14 residues. The V end lost 2 bases, the J end lost 6 bases, and 8 bases lay between the germline ends. Germline-derived CDR1 and CDR2 are MNHEY and SVGAGI. This chain's CDR3 is CASSYVEGNSPLHF. The CDR3 DNA reads as TGTGCCAGCAGTTACGTGGAGGGTAATTCACCCCTCCACTTT.

V and J are TRBV18 and TRBJ1-6; D may be TRBD1 (5 bases). V was shortened by 6 bases and J by 0 bases, with 9 bases between the two germline ends. There are 15 residues in the CDR3. Germline-derived CDR1 and CDR2 are KGHSH and LQKENI. The CDR3 nucleotides read TGTGCCAGCTCCCGAGACAGCTCCTATAATTCACCCCTCCACTTT. This gives the protein CASSRDSSYNSPLHF.